These T cell receptor beta chains were read from a single sample in a study of T cells of healthy individuals. TCRdb called the 5' RACE reads again in MiXCR, with one record for every CDR3 protein. Of 63,000 or so distinct CDR3 sequences in the sample, 15% to 20% were seen once. These receptors all come from a human donor in good health. The CDR3 runs from the conserved cysteine through the conserved F or W. The D gene is left open where the match is weak. Expanded clones are given a class, and other clones once, few, many or no size at all.

V gene,D gene,J gene,clone size,CDR3 protein,CDR3 DNA
TRBV7-2,-,TRBJ2-3,many,CATQTGHSTDTQYF,TGTGCCACCCAAACAGGTCACTCTACAGATACGCAGTATTTT
TRBV6-2/TRBV6-3,TRBD1,TRBJ1-1,many,CASSSRTGGNTEAFF,TGTGCCAGCAGTTCCCGGACAGGGGGGAACACTGAAGCTTTCTTT
TRBV28,-,TRBJ1-1,many,CASSPSPSGAFF,TGTGCCAGCAGTCCTTCCCCCTCTGGCGCTTTCTTT
TRBV2,TRBD2,TRBJ2-1,many,CASSPRTSGEGEQFF,TGTGCCAGCAGTCCCAGGACTAGCGGGGAGGGTGAGCAGTTCTTC
TRBV9,-,TRBJ2-3,few,CASSVGAGQSTDTQYF,TGTGCCAGCAGCGTAGGCGCAGGGCAGAGCACAGATACGCAGTATTTT
TRBV27,-,TRBJ1-6,-,CASSSIADKWNNSPLHF,TGTGCCAGCAGTTCAATTGCAGACAAATGGAATAATTCACCCCTCCACTTT
TRBV7-6,-,TRBJ2-7,-,CASSLDSSSSYEQYF,TGTGCCAGCAGCTTAGACAGTTCCAGCTCCTACGAGCAGTACTTC
TRBV28,-,TRBJ2-6,many,CASIRRLGNSGANVLTF,TGTGCCAGCATCCGCAGGTTGGGAAACTCTGGGGCCAACGTCCTGACTTTC
TRBV6-4,TRBD2,TRBJ2-3,-,CASSRTSGGTDTQYF,TGTGCCAGCAGTAGGACTAGCGGGGGGACAGATACGCAGTATTTT
TRBV2,-,TRBJ1-2,-,CASTQDSYGYTF,TGTGCCAGCACTCAGGACAGCTATGGCTACACCTTC
TRBV5-1,TRBD2,TRBJ2-3,-,CASSPGLASSTDTQYF,TGCGCCAGCAGCCCGGGACTAGCTTCTAGCACAGATACGCAGTATTTT
TRBV20-1,-,TRBJ2-7,few,CSAREGAREQYF,TGCAGTGCTAGGGAGGGGGCGAGGGAGCAGTACTTC
TRBV28,-,TRBJ2-6,many,CASSSVTFRNSGANVLTF,TGTGCCAGCAGTTCCGTAACTTTCCGGAACTCTGGGGCCAACGTCCTGACTTTC
TRBV28,TRBD1,TRBJ1-5,few,CASSASPTGVNQPQHF,TGTGCCAGCAGTGCGAGCCCAACAGGGGTTAATCAGCCCCAGCATTTT
TRBV20-1,-,TRBJ1-4,many,CSASNVRSEKLFF,TGCAGTGCTAGTAACGTGAGATCCGAAAAACTGTTTTTT
TRBV9,-,TRBJ1-6,many,CASSPSRMGFTLHF,TGTGCCAGCAGCCCCAGTCGGATGGGTTTCACCCTCCACTTT
TRBV6-1,TRBD2,TRBJ2-1,few,CASSRTSGSYNEQFF,TGTGCCAGCAGTAGGACTAGCGGCTCCTACAATGAGCAGTTCTTC
TRBV18,TRBD1,TRBJ2-1,-,CASSPRGQETYNEQFF,TGTGCCAGCTCACCTAGAGGACAGGAAACCTACAATGAGCAGTTCTTC
TRBV20-1,TRBD1,TRBJ2-7,few,CSARRGGKVYEQYF,TGCAGTGCTAGAAGAGGGGGCAAGGTTTACGAGCAGTACTTC
TRBV7-2,TRBD1,TRBJ2-7,once,CASSLDRAEQYF,TGTGCCAGCAGCCTGGACAGGGCCGAGCAGTACTTC
TRBV25-1,-,TRBJ1-1,many,CASSERRDTEAFF,TGTGCCAGCAGTGAAAGGCGGGACACTGAAGCTTTCTTT
TRBV28,-,TRBJ2-3,-,CASSQPTGTDTQYF,TGTGCCAGCAGTCAACCGACCGGGACAGATACGCAGTATTTT
TRBV29-1,-,TRBJ1-1,many,CSVEQLLNTEAFF,TGCAGCGTTGAGCAGCTATTGAACACTGAAGCTTTCTTT
TRBV19,TRBD1,TRBJ1-5,many,CASRPQGGQPQHF,TGTGCCAGTAGGCCGCAGGGGGGTCAGCCCCAGCATTTT
TRBV5-1,TRBD2,TRBJ2-1,-,CASSAPGLAGVNEQFF,TGCGCCAGCAGCGCTCCGGGACTAGCGGGAGTTAATGAGCAGTTCTTC
TRBV6-2/TRBV6-3,-,TRBJ1-1,-,CASSRPPENTEAFF,TGTGCCAGCAGTCGACCACCGGAGAACACTGAAGCTTTCTTT
TRBV20-1,TRBD2,TRBJ2-7,-,CSASFPSGRIYEQYF,TGCAGTGCTAGCTTCCCTAGCGGGAGAATCTACGAGCAGTACTTC
TRBV6-5,-,TRBJ1-1,few,CASSYPIQEAFF,TGTGCCAGCAGTTACCCCATACAAGAGGCTTTCTTT
TRBV24-1,-,TRBJ2-2,-,CATQQGIKNTGELFF,TGTGCCACCCAACAGGGTATTAAGAACACCGGGGAGCTGTTTTTT
TRBV29-1,-,TRBJ2-3,-,CSVERHLTDTQYF,TGCAGCGTTGAACGGCACCTCACAGATACGCAGTATTTT
TRBV9,TRBD1,TRBJ2-7,-,CASSARTGGIPNEQYF,TGTGCCAGCAGCGCGCGGACAGGGGGTATCCCTAACGAGCAGTACTTC
TRBV9,TRBD2,TRBJ2-1,many,CASSVGGGTEQFF,TGTGCCAGCAGCGTAGGCGGGGGTACTGAGCAGTTCTTC
TRBV28,-,TRBJ2-5,many,CASSLTETQETQYF,TGTGCCAGCAGTTTAACGGAGACCCAAGAGACCCAGTACTTC
TRBV7-9,-,TRBJ2-5,-,CASSVDFDQETQYF,TGTGCCAGCAGCGTAGACTTTGACCAAGAGACCCAGTACTTC
TRBV5-1,-,TRBJ2-3,few,CASSLGDFSWYF,TGCGCCAGCAGCTTGGGGGACTTCTCTTGGTATTTT
TRBV5-1,-,TRBJ2-3,few,CASTLDRGALDTQYF,TGCGCCAGCACCCTGGATAGGGGGGCCCTGGATACGCAGTATTTT
TRBV7-6,TRBD2,TRBJ2-3,-,CASSYRLAGGGGPDTQYF,TGTGCCAGCAGCTACCGACTAGCGGGAGGGGGGGGGCCAGATACGCAGTATTTT
TRBV11-2,-,TRBJ2-6,few,CASSPPISGANVLTF,TGTGCCAGCAGCCCCCCCATCTCTGGGGCCAACGTCCTGACTTTC
TRBV9,-,TRBJ1-2,many,CASQGRGYTF,TGTGCCAGTCAGGGGAGGGGCTACACCTTC
TRBV28,-,TRBJ1-2,-,CASSWPRGYTF,TGTGCCAGCAGTTGGCCTAGAGGCTACACCTTC
TRBV6-2/TRBV6-3,-,TRBJ2-2,many,CASRSYRDTGELFF,TGTGCCAGCAGATCTTACAGGGACACCGGGGAGCTGTTTTTT
TRBV11-2,TRBD2,TRBJ2-3,few,CASISRGGLAGQADTQYF,TGTGCCAGCATAAGCCGGGGTGGACTAGCGGGACAAGCAGATACGCAGTATTTT
TRBV20-1,TRBD2,TRBJ2-7,-,CSARGLAGYRSYEQYF,TGCAGTGCTAGAGGACTAGCGGGATATCGTTCCTACGAGCAGTACTTC
TRBV6-4,-,TRBJ1-1,many,CASSTTPNTEAFF,TGTGCCAGCAGTACGACACCGAACACTGAAGCTTTCTTT
TRBV5-6,TRBD1,TRBJ1-6,-,CASSFGQGAGLYNSPLHF,TGTGCCAGCAGCTTCGGACAGGGAGCGGGACTCTATAATTCACCCCTCCACTTT
TRBV20-1,TRBD1,TRBJ1-3,many,CSAWTGLSGNTIYF,TGCAGTGCGTGGACAGGGCTCTCTGGAAACACCATATATTTT
TRBV2,-,TRBJ1-1,many,CASRQQVRPEAFF,TGTGCCAGCAGACAGCAGGTTAGGCCTGAAGCTTTCTTT
TRBV20-1,TRBD1,TRBJ1-5,-,CSASLGTGSNQPQHF,TGCAGTGCTAGCCTCGGGACAGGGAGCAATCAGCCCCAGCATTTT
TRBV11-1,-,TRBJ1-5,few,CASSYVPNQPQHF,TGTGCCAGCAGCTATGTCCCAAATCAGCCCCAGCATTTT
TRBV2,TRBD2,TRBJ2-5,few,CASCLAGVVKETQYF,TGTGCCAGCTGTTTAGCGGGAGTCGTTAAAGAGACCCAGTACTTC
TRBV5-1,TRBD1,TRBJ2-1,-,CASSLGDRVYNEQFF,TGCGCCAGCAGCTTGGGGGACAGGGTGTACAATGAGCAGTTCTTC
TRBV6-1,-,TRBJ2-7,-,CASNPRQASTYEQYF,TGTGCCAGCAATCCAAGACAGGCGTCTACCTACGAGCAGTACTTC
TRBV7-8,-,TRBJ2-1,many,CASSRSGESSYNEQFF,TGTGCCAGCAGCCGAAGCGGAGAGAGCTCCTACAATGAGCAGTTCTTC
TRBV12-3/TRBV12-4,-,TRBJ2-3,many,CASSSSRGGTDTQYF,TGTGCCAGCAGTTCCTCTCGCGGAGGCACAGATACGCAGTATTTT